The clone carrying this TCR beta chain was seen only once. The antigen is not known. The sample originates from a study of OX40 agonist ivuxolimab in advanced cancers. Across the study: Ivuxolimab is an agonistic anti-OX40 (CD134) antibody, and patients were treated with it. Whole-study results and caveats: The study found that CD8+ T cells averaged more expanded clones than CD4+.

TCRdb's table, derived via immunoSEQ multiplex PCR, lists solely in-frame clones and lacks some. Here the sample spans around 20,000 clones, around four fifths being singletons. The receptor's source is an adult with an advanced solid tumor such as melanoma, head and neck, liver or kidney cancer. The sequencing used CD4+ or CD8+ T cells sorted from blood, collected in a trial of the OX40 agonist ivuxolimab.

The CDR3, as DNA: TGTGCCAGCTCAGCTGACAATTATGAAAAACTGTTTTTT. It codes for CASSADNYEKLFF. This chain uses TRBV18 with TRBJ1-4; D unresolved. CDR1 and CDR2 from the germline V gene are KGHSH and LQKENI. Trimming stripped 5 bases from V and 6 bases from J, with 10 bases between. The CDR3 is 13 amino acids.